The rows below give T cell receptor beta chains drawn from one sample of a study of response to subunit inactivated influenza vaccine. TCRdb ran MiXCR on the RT-PCR reads and lists one entry per CDR3 protein. The sample holds roughly 460,000 distinct CDR3 sequences, roughly 9.8% seen once. The source material was PBMCs from blood, sampled roughly 46 days after vaccination. The receptor source for this set is a man aged 45-65 years who received an inactivated influenza vaccine. The CDR3 runs from the conserved cysteine through the conserved F or W. A D gene is named only where the DNA matches it firmly. Rows may omit the clone size; those that give it use once, few, many or a size class.

v_gene	abundance	j_gene	d_gene	CDR3nt	CDR3aa
TRBV5-1	many	TRBJ2-1	TRBD2	TGCGCCAGCAGCTTGGCGACCGGGGGGGCGAGTGAGCAGTTCTTC	CASSLATGGASEQFF
TRBV20-1	many	TRBJ2-7	-	TGCAGTGCGATGCCGGGCCGTGGGGCCTACGAGCAGTACTTC	CSAMPGRGAYEQYF
TRBV4-1	few	TRBJ1-2	-	TGCGCCAGCAGCCAAGAGAGAACTTCGGGTGGCTACACCTTC	CASSQERTSGGYTF
TRBV6-1	many	TRBJ2-3	TRBD2	TGTGCCAGCAGCGCGGGACTAGCGGCAGATACGCAGTATTTT	CASSAGLAADTQYF
TRBV5-5	many	TRBJ1-2	-	TGTGCCAGCAGCGGGCCAGGACCCGCTAACTATGGCTACACCTTC	CASSGPGPANYGYTF
TRBV29-1	-	TRBJ2-7	TRBD1	TGCAGCGTTGTCCTCTGGCGGACAGGGATGCGGGATCCCTACGAGCAGTACTTC	CSVVLWRTGMRDPYEQYF
TRBV29-1	-	TRBJ2-7	TRBD2	TGCAGCGGAGCCCCGGGAGCGGGAGCCCCCTACGAGCAGTACTTC	CSGAPGAGAPYEQYF
TRBV28	-	TRBJ2-5	-	TGTGCCAGCAGTTCAACGGGAGAGGGGGAGACCCAGTACTTC	CASSSTGEGETQYF
TRBV28	-	TRBJ2-2	-	TGTGCCAGCAGTCCTGGCGGGACCAACACCGGGGAGCTGTTTTTT	CASSPGGTNTGELFF
TRBV12-3/TRBV12-4	many	TRBJ2-2	TRBD2	TGTGCCAGCAGAGGGACTAGCGGGAACACCGGGGAGCTGTTTTTT	CASRGTSGNTGELFF
TRBV3-1	many	TRBJ1-1	-	TGTGCCAGCAGACCTGGGGGGATGAACACTGAAGCTTTCTTT	CASRPGGMNTEAFF
TRBV28	-	TRBJ2-7	-	TGTGCCAGCAGTTTTGGAGGTGGCGGGGGCCTATCCTACGAGCAGTACTTC	CASSFGGGGGLSYEQYF
TRBV7-9	many	TRBJ2-2	-	TGTGCCAGCAGCTTAGAAGAGCGCGGCACCGGGGAGCTGTTTTTT	CASSLEERGTGELFF
TRBV14	-	TRBJ2-5	-	TGTGCCAGCAGCCAAGGAGGGCAGATCCAAGAGACCCAGTACTTC	CASSQGGQIQETQYF
TRBV6-5	-	TRBJ1-1	TRBD1	TGTGCCAGCAGTTACCAGACAGGGGAGGCTGAAGCTTTCTTT	CASSYQTGEAEAFF
TRBV5-1	few	TRBJ2-3	TRBD2	TGCGCCAGCAGCTGGACACCGAGCGGTAGCGGGATCACAGATACGCAGTATTTT	CASSWTPSGSGITDTQYF
TRBV10-2	few	TRBJ2-5	-	TGCGCCAGCAGCAGATCGGACCATCGGAGAGAGACCCAGTACTTC	CASSRSDHRRETQYF
TRBV2	many	TRBJ2-1	TRBD1	TGTGCCAGCAGCGGACAGGGCAATGAGCAGTTCTTC	CASSGQGNEQFF
TRBV29-1	many	TRBJ2-2	TRBD2	TGCAGCGTTGAAACCGGGACTACCCACACCGGGGAGCTGTTTTTT	CSVETGTTHTGELFF
TRBV12-5	-	TRBJ1-2	-	TGTGCTAGTGGTTTGGTATTGGGGCAAGAAGCTAACTATGGCTACACCTTC	CASGLVLGQEANYGYTF
TRBV10-2	many	TRBJ2-5	TRBD1	TGCGCCAGCAGTGAGTCGACAGGGACAGGGCGGCAGGAGACCCAGTACTTC	CASSESTGTGRQETQYF
TRBV6-1	-	TRBJ2-5	-	TGTGCCAGCAGTGAGTTCCGGGGAGAGACCCAGTACTTC	CASSEFRGETQYF
TRBV5-6	few	TRBJ1-1	-	TGTGCCAGCAGCTTGTGGACAGCGAGGTTATTGAACACTGAAGCTTTCTTT	CASSLWTARLLNTEAFF
TRBV5-1	many	TRBJ2-7	TRBD1	TGCGCCAGCAGCCCGCGGGACAGGGGGACCTACGAGCAGTACTTC	CASSPRDRGTYEQYF
TRBV2	many	TRBJ2-7	TRBD1	TGTGCCAGCAAGGGACAGGGAGAGGACGAGCAGTACTTC	CASKGQGEDEQYF
TRBV28	many	TRBJ2-1	TRBD1	TGTGCCAGCAGTTTTCCAGGGGGCTACAATGAGCAGTTCTTC	CASSFPGGYNEQFF
TRBV7-2	-	TRBJ2-1	TRBD2	TGTGCCAGCAGCTCCTATTCTAGCGGGGGGGCGGGTGAGCAGTTCTTC	CASSSYSSGGAGEQFF
TRBV20-1	-	TRBJ1-5	-	TGCAGTGCTAGAGATCCCCGGGACACGAATCAGCCCCAGCATTTT	CSARDPRDTNQPQHF
TRBV7-2	few	TRBJ2-3	-	TGTGCCAGCAGCTTAGTGGGGGGCTACACAGATACGCAGTATTTT	CASSLVGGYTDTQYF
TRBV2	few	TRBJ1-2	-	TGTGCCAGCAGTGAAGCGCTTCGGGGACAACTTAACTATGGCTACACCTTC	CASSEALRGQLNYGYTF
TRBV6-5	-	TRBJ2-3	-	TGTGCCAGCAGTTCGAAGGAGAGGGATACGCAGTATTTT	CASSSKERDTQYF
TRBV25-1	few	TRBJ2-7	-	TGTGCCAGCAGTGAAGGCCTCTTCAGGGAGCAGTACTTC	CASSEGLFREQYF
TRBV4-1	-	TRBJ2-1	TRBD2	TGCGCCAGCAGCCAGGTAGCGGGGGATAATGAGCAGTTCTTC	CASSQVAGDNEQFF
TRBV7-6	-	TRBJ2-3	-	TGTGCCAGCAGCGCGGGGGCTAGCAGCACAGATACGCAGTATTTT	CASSAGASSTDTQYF
TRBV7-2	-	TRBJ1-2	-	TGTGCCAGCAGCTCCCCGGAACAGGCCTATGGCTACACCTTC	CASSSPEQAYGYTF
TRBV7-6	-	TRBJ1-4	TRBD1	TGTGCCAGCTCAAAGGGGGTGGGACAGGCTAATGAAAAACTGTTTTTT	CASSKGVGQANEKLFF
TRBV15	-	TRBJ2-7	TRBD2	TGTGCCAACAGGTGTGAGTTGACTAGCGGGACGTACGAGCAGTACTTC	CANRCELTSGTYEQYF
TRBV20-1	many	TRBJ2-1	-	TGCAGTGCTAGAGATTTTACTGGCAATGAGCAGTTCTTC	CSARDFTGNEQFF
TRBV10-3	few	TRBJ2-7	-	TGTGCCATCAGGGAGGGGGATTCCTACGAGCAGTACTTC	CAIREGDSYEQYF
TRBV28	-	TRBJ2-7	-	TGTGCCAGCAGTCCGGTCCCAGGGTTTAGGGAGACCTACAAGCAGTACTTC	CASSPVPGFRETYKQYF
TRBV7-2	many	TRBJ2-1	TRBD2	TGTGCCAGCAGCTCCACTAGCGCCCAGCAGTTCTTC	CASSSTSAQQFF
TRBV29-1	many	TRBJ2-7	TRBD1	TGCAGCGTCACCGGACAGGGGGTCGAGCAGTACTTC	CSVTGQGVEQYF
TRBV29-1	-	TRBJ2-1	TRBD1	TGCAGCGTCAATGACAGGGATAGGGCATGGAATGAGCAGTTCTTC	CSVNDRDRAWNEQFF
TRBV4-3	few	TRBJ1-5	-	TGCGCCAGCAGCCAAGGTCCGTATCAGCCCCAGCATTTT	CASSQGPYQPQHF
TRBV29-1	few	TRBJ2-7	TRBD1	TGCAGCGTTGAGGGACAGGGACCCATGGGGGAGCAGTACTTC	CSVEGQGPMGEQYF
TRBV10-3	many	TRBJ2-2	-	TGTGCCATCAGTGAGCCCTATAAATATAGGCCGAACACCGGGGAGCTGTTTTTT	CAISEPYKYRPNTGELFF
TRBV29-1	few	TRBJ2-7	TRBD2	TGCAGCGTTGGGGGACTAGCGGGCCCCTACGAGCAGTACTTC	CSVGGLAGPYEQYF
TRBV7-8	many	TRBJ2-2	-	TGTGCCAGCAGCCAATTCGGGGCCCTAAACACCGGGGAGCTGTTTTTT	CASSQFGALNTGELFF
TRBV7-3	many	TRBJ2-1	TRBD2	TGTGCCAGCAGCTCGGGACTAGCGGGAGCCAATGAGCAGTTCTTC	CASSSGLAGANEQFF
TRBV29-1	few	TRBJ2-1	-	TGCAGCGCCCGAATCGGGCTGGGAGATGGGCCGTACAATGAGCAGTTCTTC	CSARIGLGDGPYNEQFF
TRBV7-2	-	TRBJ1-5	-	TGTGCCAGCAGCTTAGCGGGGCCGCACAATCAGCCCCAGCATTTT	CASSLAGPHNQPQHF
TRBV7-2	few	TRBJ2-6	-	TGTGCCAGCAGTCTAAGCCGTGTCTCTGGGGCCAACGTCCTGACTTTC	CASSLSRVSGANVLTF
TRBV20-1	-	TRBJ2-7	TRBD2	TGCAGTGCTAGAGGGCCCCTAGCGGGGTCCTACGAGCAGTACTTC	CSARGPLAGSYEQYF